The clone carrying this TCR beta chain was seen ten or more times. Its specificity is unknown. MiXCR, applied by TCRdb to the RT-PCR reads, yields one record per CDR3 protein. This sample has about 240,000 distinct CDR3 sequences, with more than 9% found just once. This sample stems from a study of response to subunit inactivated influenza vaccine. Regarding the study as a whole: It was the authors' suggestion that each seasonal influenza vaccination recruits few new T cells.

Germline V CDR1 and CDR2: SQVTM, ANQGSEA. The V gene lost 4 bases and the J gene lost 0 bases, with 13 bases spanning the gap. This CDR3 has 14 amino acids. This TCR derives from a man aged 50-60 years who received an inactivated influenza vaccine. The gene calls are TRBV29-1 and TRBJ2-7; perhaps TRBD2 as D (5 bases). The material sequenced was non-naive T cells sorted from PBMCs, taken 14 to 15 days before vaccination. CDR3 coding DNA: TGCAGCGTTGTCGGGGAACCTTTCTCCTACGAGCAGTACTTC. It yields the protein CSVVGEPFSYEQYF.